This TCR beta chain derives from a study of cytomegalovirus exposure and HLA in healthy donors. Findings of the study overall: In a later analysis, TCR beta V- and J-gene trimming showed a link to a missense DCLRE1C variant.

For this clone: Its antigen is not known.

The germline CDR1 and CDR2 sequences are SNHLY and FYNNEI. V was clipped by 3 bases and J by 0 bases, with 12 bases between them. The CDR3 covers 15 residues. The PCR employed 60 Vbeta primers together with 13 Jbeta primers. In the authors' methods: Unique TCR beta chains totaled about 78 million in a later count, with approximately 10 million of them shared. The repertoire was sequenced with immunoSEQ multiplex PCR; TCRdb's copy has only in-frame clones and lacks some. V, J and clone size were drawn from that table, and D and trimming were deduced from the DNA. The top ten hold 0.8% of the sample, which has about 190,000 clones, roughly four fifths seen once.

Sequencing used PBMCs. The V gene is TRBV2, the J gene TRBJ2-7; D might be TRBD1 (7 bases). The origin of this receptor is a young woman in good health and CMV-seronegative. The CDR3, as DNA: TGTGCCAGCAGTGACGTCAGGGGGGTCTCCTACGAGCAGTACTTC. Protein sequence: CASSDVRGVSYEQYF.